This T cell receptor beta chain was obtained from a study of blood T cell repertoires in COVID-19. Study background: The origin of the acute and convalescent COVID-19 samples was the United States, Italy and Spain. PBMCs, B-cell-depleted T cells, or T cells provided the cDNA or gDNA that made up the material.

As originally analysed: Using reference gene primer amplification, nucleated cell counts were estimated. Clones were read by immunoSEQ multiplex PCR, and TCRdb kept only the in-frame ones, dropping some. From that table come the V and J calls and clone size; the DNA was used to work out D and trimming. The table includes around 150,000 clones, around four fifths detected once. A note on this clone: At one of its ends the junction is not consistent with the germline gene, which may arise from a read error.

Germline CDR1 WSHSY, CDR2 SAAADI. CDR3 length: 13 residues. The rearrangement joins TRBV10-2 to TRBJ2-5; D might be TRBD2 (6 bases). The clonotype originates from a human donor in a cohort sampled during active COVID-19. What was sequenced was peripheral blood. The CDR3 loop is CASSESGQGTQYF. The CDR3 DNA follows: TGCGCCAGCAGTGAGAGCGGGCAAGGGACCCAGTACTTC.